Following are 21 T cell receptor beta chains from one sample sequenced in a study of T cells in Graves' hyperthyroidism and ophthalmopathy (dated by TCRdb to the late 2010s). Libraries were made using multiplex PCR. The sequencer listed for this sample is Illumina HiSeq 2000. The TCR beta CDR3 regions were amplified from the RNA transcripts. A first-round RT-PCR of the TCR CDR3 used the HTBI primer set with the Qiagen OneStep RT-PCR kit. Starting from the raw public reads, TCRdb applied fastp trimming at Q25, assembled clones with MiXCR and retained in-frame beta chains. Every distinct CDR3 protein forms one entry, paired with its most common genes and DNA. This sample is represented by about 550,000 distinct CDR3 sequences; about 20% of them were singletons. Clones ranked in the top ten supply around a quarter of the sample. Sequenced sample: blood. All receptors come from a man aged 18 to 30 with Graves' hyperthyroidism.

The chain uses TRBV5-1 and TRBJ2-7; 7 bases fit TRBD2. Losses at the gene ends were 7 bases for V and 5 bases for J; bases not matched to a gene: 6. The CDR3 is 12 residues long. Per germline, CDR1 SGHRS and CDR2 YFSETQ. DNA of the CDR3: TGCGCCAGCGGGGGGGGGAGGCACGAGCAGTACTTC. This translates into CASGGGRHEQYF.

This clonotype has more than one count but fewer than ten. The chain is built from TRBV12-3 or TRBV12-4 and TRBJ1-6; no clear D gene. The V end lost 0 bases, the J end lost 11 bases, and 11 bases lay between the germline ends. The CDR3 consists of 14 residues. Here the CDR3 reads CASSLAPRGTPLHF. In DNA form, the CDR3 reads TGTGCCAGCAGTTTAGCGCCTCGGGGTACACCCCTCCACTTT.

This clonotype was seen many times. V is TRBV20-1 and J is TRBJ1-3; D gene unclear. The V and J ends lost 2 bases and 2 bases respectively, with 7 bases between them. Germline V CDR1 and CDR2: DFQATT, SNEGSKA (reference sequence). This CDR3 has 13 amino acids. CDR3 region: CSARLPPGNTIYF. As DNA, the CDR3 is TGCAGTGCTAGACTCCCTCCTGGAAACACCATATATTTT.

This clonotype was counted at least ten times. V gene TRBV28 combines with J gene TRBJ1-5; the match to TRBD1 covers 9 bases. CDR1 is MDHEN and CDR2 is SYDVKM in the germline V gene. Trimming at V came to 7 bases and at J to 6 bases, leaving 7 bases not matched to a gene. The CDR3 sequence is 14 residues long. Here the CDR3 reads CASTRDREGQPQHF. The CDR3 nucleotides read TGTGCCAGCACCCGGGACAGGGAGGGTCAGCCCCAGCATTTT.

The rearrangement uses TRBV5-1 and TRBJ1-3; TRBD1 matches 10 bases. Trimming cost V 4 bases and J 0 bases; bases outside gene matches: 4. Germline CDR1 is SGHRS and CDR2 is YFSETQ. The CDR3 sequence is 16 residues long. The CDR3 DNA reads TGCGCCAGCAGCCTGGGACAGGGGCTCTCTGGAAACACCATATATTTT. It codes for CASSLGQGLSGNTIYF.

Notes on this clonotype: A much larger clone is a single base away; this may be a read error. The chain is built from TRBV20-1 and TRBJ1-1, with D unclear. CDR1 and CDR2 (germline): DFQATT, SNEGSKA (reference sequence). The CDR3 consists of 14 residues. In nucleotides, the CDR3 is TGCAGTGCTAGAGTGGCACAAGTGAACACTGAAGCTTGCTTT. Residues: CSARVAQVNTEACF.

This clonotype has a count of ten or more. The rearrangement uses TRBV7-6 and TRBJ2-2; 15 positions match TRBD2. The CDR3 has 19 amino acids. The V gene's germline CDR1 is SGHVS and CDR2 FNYEAQ. After removal of 6 bases from V and 4 bases from J, the junction contained 12 bases not matched to a gene. The CDR3 coding sequence is TGTGCCAGCAGACCGCGGACTAGCGGGGGGGCCTATGTCACCGGGGAGCTGTTTTTT. Translation gives CASRPRTSGGAYVTGELFF. The entire variable domain, with the rest obtained from reference TRBV7-6 and TRBJ2-2, is as follows: GAGVSQSPRYKVTKRGQDVALRCDPISGHVSLYWYRQALGQGPEFLTYFNYEAQQDKSGLPNDRFSAERPEGSISTLTIQRTEQRDSAMYRCASRPRTSGGAYVTGELFFGEGSRLTVL.

This clonotype was detected ten times or more. V usage is TRBV7-9 and J usage is TRBJ1-3; tentatively, D is TRBD1 (6 bases). The CDR3 loop spans 15 amino acids. From germline, CDR1 is SEHNR and CDR2 FQNEAQ (reference sequence). Trimming removed 2 bases from V and 0 bases from J, with 8 bases in between. DNA of the CDR3: TGTGCCAGCAGCTTACAGGGGAGCTCTGGAAACACCATATATTTT. Translation: CASSLQGSSGNTIYF.

The chain employs TRBV27 and TRBJ2-7, with D perhaps TRBD2 (6 bases). From germline, CDR1 is MNHEY and CDR2 SMNVEV (reference sequence). Trimming took off 5 bases at V and 3 bases at J, with 17 bases between the two ends. The CDR3 length is 15 residues. The CDR3: CASSEESSALYEQYF. CDR3 DNA: TGTGCCAGCAGTGAAGAGTCTAGCGCGCTCTACGAGCAGTACTTC.

Concerning this clonotype: This may be a read error: a much more frequent sequence differs by one nucleotide. The rearrangement joins TRBV30 to TRBJ1-1, with 8 nucleotides matching TRBD1. V lost 5 bases, J lost 2 bases, and 10 bases stayed unmatched. The CDR3 is 15 residues long. Looked up from germline, CDR1 is GTSNPN and CDR2 is SVGIG (reference sequence). CDR3 amino acids: CAWGRKGQDNTEAFF. In nucleotides, the CDR3 is TGTGCCTGGGGTCGCAAGGGACAGGATAACACTGAAGCTTTCTTT.

A word on this clonotype: A read error may account for a junction end that differs from germline. The chain is built from TRBV20-1 and TRBJ2-7, with TRBD2 matching 8 bases. Looked up from germline, CDR1 is DFQATT and CDR2 is SNEGSKA (reference sequence). This CDR3 comprises 16 residues. CDR3 bases: TGCAGTGCTAGGAGCCCGGGGACTAGGGGCTCCAACGAGCAGTACTTC. Amino acids: CSARSPGTRGSNEQYF.

The gene calls are TRBV7-8 and TRBJ2-7; unclear D gene. V dropped 6 bases and J dropped 6 bases, with 21 bases sitting between them. Per the germline V gene, CDR1 is SGHVS and CDR2 is FQNEAQ. CDR3 length: 15 amino acids. The CDR3, as DNA: TGTGCCAGCAGGATAGGGCTCACCCTTACCGGCGAGCAGTACTTC. It codes for CASRIGLTLTGEQYF.

The chain employs TRBV28 and TRBJ2-7, with unresolved D. The CDR3 covers 14 residues. The germline CDR1 and CDR2 sequences are MDHEN and SYDVKM. Trimming shortened V by 3 bases and J by 4 bases, and 13 bases separated the two germline ends. CDR3 bases: TGTGCCAGCAGTTTTTTGTCATCGGTTTACGAGCAGTACTTC. Amino acids: CASSFLSSVYEQYF.

The V and J genes are TRBV5-1 and TRBJ1-5, with TRBD1 matching over 7 bases. V shed 4 bases and J 3 bases; nucleotides not matched to a gene: 10. Looked up from germline, CDR1 is SGHRS and CDR2 is YFSETQ. CDR3 length: 16 residues. The CDR3 coding sequence is TGCGCCAGCAGCCGGCGGTCAGACAGGGACAATCAGCCCCAGCATTTT. Its protein is CASSRRSDRDNQPQHF.

Ten or more counts support this clonotype. This may stem from a read error, because a much larger clone lies one nucleotide away. The chain carries TRBV13 and TRBJ2-5; TRBD2 agrees at 10 bases. There are 15 residues in the CDR3. The germline CDR1 and CDR2 sequences are PRHDT and FYEKMQ (reference sequence). J gave up 2 bases and V 3 bases, and 3 bases lay outside the gene matches. Written as DNA, the CDR3 is TGTGCCAGCAGCTTTCCTAGCGGGGGACAAGAGACCCAGTACTTC. The encoded protein is CASSFPSGGQETQYF. The full variable domain, in which reference TRBV13 and TRBJ2-5 provide the parts outside the CDR3, is AAGVIQSPRHLIKEKRETATLKCYPIPRHDTVYWYQQGPGQDPQFLISFYEKMQSDKGSIPDRFSAQQFSDYHSELNMSSLELGDSALYFCASSFPSGGQETQYFGPGTRLLVL.

This clonotype was counted a few times. CDR3 bases: TGCAGTGCTAAGTTGCGGTTATTTCAGCCCCAGCATTTT. This translates into CSAKLRLFQPQHF. The chain joins TRBV20-1 to TRBJ1-5; no clear D gene. Per germline, CDR1 DFQATT and CDR2 SNEGSKA (reference sequence). CDR3 length: 13 residues. The V end lost 4 bases, the J end lost 6 bases, and 13 bases lay between the germline ends.

Many counts were recorded for this clonotype. The rearrangement links TRBV12-3 or TRBV12-4 to TRBJ2-5; tentative D call: TRBD1 (6 bases). Trimming took 9 bases from V and 1 from J, leaving 12 bases between them. This CDR3 region has 13 residues. The CDR3 protein is CASRTGSQETQYF. The CDR3 DNA reads as TGTGCCAGTAGAACAGGGTCCCAAGAGACCCAGTACTTC.

This clonotype was counted only a few times. J is TRBJ1-3 and V is TRBV3-1, with no clear D. The CDR3 contains 14 residues. CDR1 is LGHDT and CDR2 is YNNKEL in the germline V gene (reference sequence). The ends were cut back, 5 bases at V and 0 bases at J, with 8 bases in the middle. The CDR3 sequence: CASSYRASGNTIYF. Written as DNA, the CDR3 is TGTGCCAGCAGCTACAGAGCCTCTGGAAACACCATATATTTT. The variable domain in full, completed from reference TRBV3-1 and TRBJ1-3, reads DTAVSQTPKYLVTQMGNDKSIKCEQNLGHDTMYWYKQDSKKFLKIMFSYNNKELIINETVPNRFSPKSPDKAHLNLHINSLELGDSAVYFCASSYRASGNTIYFGEGSWLTVV.

This clonotype appeared many times. The rearrangement uses TRBV12-3 or TRBV12-4 and TRBJ2-7; tentative D call: TRBD1 (6 bases). Trimming removed 4 bases from V and 3 bases from J, with 13 bases in between. This CDR3 spans 14 amino acids. The CDR3, as DNA: TGTGCCAGCAGTTCACCCAAACAGGGCTACGAGCAGTACTTC. It is translated as CASSSPKQGYEQYF.

This clonotype was picked up a small number of times. This rearrangement joins TRBV6-7 to TRBJ1-2; D gene unclear. TRBV6-7 is an ORF for which the function is uncertain. The ends were cut back, 2 bases at V and 5 bases at J, with 18 bases in the middle. The CDR3 length is 16 residues. The DNA for the CDR3 is TGTGCCAGCAGTTACCCGCCACCCAAGGAGAAATATGGCTACACCTTC. This codes for CASSYPPPKEKYGYTF.

This clonotype was detected ten times or more. The rearrangement links TRBV2 to TRBJ1-3; maybe TRBD1 (5 bases). Looked up from germline, CDR1 is SNHLY and CDR2 is FYNNEI. The CDR3 has 14 amino acids. Trimming shortened V by 9 bases and J by 0 bases, and 12 bases separated the two germline ends. The CDR3 loop is CASSLQASGNTIYF. The CDR3 nucleotides are TGTGCCAGTTCCTTACAGGCCTCTGGAAACACCATATATTTT.